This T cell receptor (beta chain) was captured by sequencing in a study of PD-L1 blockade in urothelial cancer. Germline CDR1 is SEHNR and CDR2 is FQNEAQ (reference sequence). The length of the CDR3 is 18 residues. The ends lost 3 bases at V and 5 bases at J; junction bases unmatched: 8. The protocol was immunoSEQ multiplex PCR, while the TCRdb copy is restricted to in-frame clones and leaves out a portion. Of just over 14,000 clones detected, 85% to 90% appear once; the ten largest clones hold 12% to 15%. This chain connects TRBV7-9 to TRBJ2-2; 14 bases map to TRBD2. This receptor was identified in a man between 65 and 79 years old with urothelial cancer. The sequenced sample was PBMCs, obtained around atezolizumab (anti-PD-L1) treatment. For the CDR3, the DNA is TGTGCCAGCAGCTTCTCACGACTAGCGGGGGGGGTAACCGGGGAGCTGTTTTTT. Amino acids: CASSFSRLAGGVTGELFF.